This T cell receptor beta chain emerged from a study of blood T cell repertoires in COVID-19. Overall study: Whether acute or convalescent, the COVID-19 samples came from the United States, Italy and Spain. The cDNA or gDNA used as material had been derived from T cells, B-cell-depleted T cells, or PBMCs.

V lost 2 bases to trimming and J lost 8 bases, with 16 bases between them. Per the germline V gene, CDR1 is MNHNS and CDR2 is SASEGT. The CDR3 is 16 amino acids. In the authors' workflow: Amplified reference gene primers provided the basis for estimating nucleated cell counts. The method was immunoSEQ multiplex PCR; TCRdb's version includes in-frame clones alone and lacks a portion of them. V, J and clone size reflect that table, while D and trimming were determined from the DNA. The sample gives about 270,000 clones, roughly nine tenths of which show up once; just under 9% is in the top ten. This clonotype was obtained from a man in his forties with active or convalescent COVID-19. What was sequenced was peripheral blood. The rearrangement links TRBV6-1 to TRBJ1-6; TRBD1 is a possible D gene (6 bases). The CDR3 spells CASSEQSGQFHSPLHF. The CDR3 region has the DNA TGTGCCAGCAGTGAACAAAGTGGACAGTTCCATTCACCCCTCCACTTT.